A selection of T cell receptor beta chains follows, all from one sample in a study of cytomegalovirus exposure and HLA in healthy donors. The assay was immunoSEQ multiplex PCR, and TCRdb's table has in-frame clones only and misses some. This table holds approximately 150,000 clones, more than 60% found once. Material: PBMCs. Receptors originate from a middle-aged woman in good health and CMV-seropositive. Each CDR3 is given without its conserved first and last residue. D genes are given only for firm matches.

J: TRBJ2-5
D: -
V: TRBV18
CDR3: ASSPWAGKETQY

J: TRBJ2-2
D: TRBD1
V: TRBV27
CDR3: ASLLRTGVTGELF

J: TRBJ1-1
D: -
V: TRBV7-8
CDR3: ASSLRGGAEAF

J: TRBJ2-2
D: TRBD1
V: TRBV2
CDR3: ASSRDSANTGELF

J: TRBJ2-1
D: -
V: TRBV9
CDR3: ASSVGGAGGIMEQF

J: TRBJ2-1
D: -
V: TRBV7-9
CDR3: ASSSTDKGLNEQF

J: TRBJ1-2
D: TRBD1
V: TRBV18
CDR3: ASSRQGPNYGYT

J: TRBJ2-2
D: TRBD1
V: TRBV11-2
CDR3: ASSTTGVTLNTGELF

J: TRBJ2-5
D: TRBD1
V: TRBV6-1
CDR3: ASRGQAAWETQY

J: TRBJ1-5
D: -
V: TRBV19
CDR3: ASSIIGGPNQPQH

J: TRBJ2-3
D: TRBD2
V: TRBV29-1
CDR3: SARTSGGRGPQY

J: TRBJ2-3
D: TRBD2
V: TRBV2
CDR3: ASSGLAASTDTQY

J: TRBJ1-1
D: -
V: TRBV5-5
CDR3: ASSLVVTGIHEAF

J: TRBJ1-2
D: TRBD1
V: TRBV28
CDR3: ASSDIQGNYGYT

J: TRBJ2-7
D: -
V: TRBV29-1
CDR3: SGRIGEYGEQY

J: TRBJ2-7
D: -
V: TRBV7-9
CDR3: ASSYGGREQY

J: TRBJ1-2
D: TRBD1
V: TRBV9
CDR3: ASSATGGTYGYT

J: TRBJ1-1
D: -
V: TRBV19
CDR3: ATTILLGGLEAF

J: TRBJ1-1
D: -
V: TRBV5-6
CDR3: ASSLPQVNTEAF